The next 25 T cell receptor beta chains were all read from a single sample in a study of blood T cells in healthy people across ages. Next came a second PCR, run for about 7 to 12 cycles, which used a sample-barcoded 5' primer along with a J-beta primer mix. TCRdb recomputed calls from the 5' RACE reads with MiXCR, one row per CDR3 protein. The sample shows about 940,000 distinct CDR3 sequences, 45% to 50% of them seen only once. Source material: blood. The receptors stem from a man between 25 and 39 years old in good health.

V usage is TRBV20-1 and J usage is TRBJ2-7, with TRBD1 matching over 11 bases. CDR1 and CDR2 from the germline V gene are DFQATT and SNEGSKA (reference sequence). V shed 1 base and J 4 bases; nucleotides not matched to a gene: 3. The CDR3 is 14 residues long. The CDR3 loop reads CSARVGTGGYEQYF. In nucleotides, the CDR3 is TGCAGTGCTAGAGTAGGGACAGGGGGGTACGAGCAGTACTTC.

The rearrangement joins TRBV4-1 to TRBJ2-7, with 12 bases that match TRBD2. The CDR3 is 16 amino acids. Losses at the gene ends were 1 base for V and 4 bases for J; bases not matched to a gene: 5. Germline loops: CDR1 MGHRA, CDR2 YSYEKL. In DNA, the CDR3 is TGCGCCAGCAGCCAAGCACGACTAGCGGGGGCGTACGAGCAGTACTTC. Encoded protein: CASSQARLAGAYEQYF.

This clonotype appeared a few times. The chain employs TRBV5-1 and TRBJ1-2; 9 bases agree with TRBD1. The CDR3 extends over 16 amino acids. Germline V gene data show CDR1 as SGHRS and CDR2 as YFSETQ. Trimming cost V 2 bases and J 3 bases; bases outside gene matches: 8. The CDR3 spells CASSLKDRGVDYGYTF. The CDR3 nucleotides are TGCGCCAGCAGCTTAAAGGACAGGGGAGTGGACTATGGCTACACCTTC.

This chain uses TRBV7-3 with TRBJ1-6; 9 bases map to TRBD1. The trim removed 5 bases at V and 12 bases at J, leaving 5 bases unmatched. The CDR3 has 13 amino acids. Germline CDR1 SGHTA, CDR2 FQGTGA. CDR3 protein: CASSLRTGEPLHF. CDR3 in DNA: TGTGCCAGCAGCCTCCGGACAGGGGAACCCCTCCACTTT.

On this clonotype: One junction end does not reproduce the germline sequence, and a read error may be involved. The chain has TRBV6-2 or TRBV6-3 and TRBJ2-3; TRBD1 might be the D (5 bases). This CDR3 contains 14 residues. Looked up from germline, CDR1 is MNHEY and CDR2 is SVGEGT. The CDR3 region has the DNA TGTGCCAGCAGCCGCGACAGATTCACAGATACGCAGTGTTTT. It yields the protein CASSRDRFTDTQCF.

This clonotype was observed at least ten times. The chain carries TRBV6-5 and TRBJ1-2; the D is unclear. Germline V gives CDR1 MNHEY, CDR2 SVGAGI. Trimming cost V 0 bases and J 5 bases, with 4 bases left between them. This CDR3 has 12 amino acids. The CDR3 DNA sequence: TGTGCCAGCAGTTACTCCGGGTATGGCTACACCTTC. Protein product: CASSYSGYGYTF.

The chain is built from TRBV25-1 and TRBJ2-2; the D is unclear. V lost 1 base, J lost 1 base, and 7 bases lay in between. The germline CDR1 and CDR2 sequences are MGHDK and SYGVNS. There are 15 residues in the CDR3. The CDR3 region is CASSELDENTGELFF. The CDR3 DNA reads TGTGCCAGCAGTGAATTGGACGAGAACACCGGGGAGCTGTTTTTT.

This chain connects TRBV24-1 to TRBJ1-2; D remains unclear. Per germline, CDR1 KGHDR and CDR2 SFDVKD. There are 13 residues in the CDR3. V was pared by 5 bases and J by 3 bases, with 9 bases between. For the CDR3, the DNA is TGTGCCACCAGTGCCAAGCCCGACTATGGCTACACCTTC. Amino acids: CATSAKPDYGYTF.

This chain links TRBV12-3 or TRBV12-4 with TRBJ2-3; 8 positions match TRBD1. V was pared by 5 bases and J by 1 base, with 8 bases of the junction left unmatched. The length of the CDR3 is 16 residues. CDR3 in amino acids: CASSLGTGLGTDTQYF. The CDR3 region has the DNA TGTGCCAGCAGTCTCGGGACAGGATTGGGCACAGATACGCAGTATTTT.

CDR3 protein: CASSPGQGFLRAKNIQYF. CDR3 coding DNA: TGTGCCAGCAGCCCCGGACAGGGCTTCCTACGCGCCAAAAACATTCAGTACTTC. The chain recombines TRBV11-3 with TRBJ2-4, with TRBD1 identical over 8 bases. After removal of 5 bases from V and 1 base from J, the junction contained 13 bases not matched to a gene. Germline V lookup: CDR1 SGHNT, CDR2 YENEEA. This CDR3 has 18 amino acids. The variable domain in full, with the rest retrieved from reference TRBV11-3 and TRBJ2-4, is EAGVVQSPRYKIIEKKQPVAFWCNPISGHNTLYWYLQNLGQGPELLIRYENEEAVDDSQLPKDRFSAERLKGVDSTLKIQPAELGDSAVYLCASSPGQGFLRAKNIQYFGAGTRLSVL.

V is TRBV6-1 and J is TRBJ1-2; the match to TRBD1 covers 9 bases. V dropped 1 base and J dropped 4; count of bases not matched to a gene: 4. The CDR3 runs 15 residues. Germline-derived CDR1 and CDR2 are MNHNS and SASEGT. The CDR3 loop is CASSEGGQGIYGYTF. The CDR3 nucleotides are TGTGCCAGCAGTGAAGGGGGACAGGGTATCTATGGCTACACCTTC.

This clonotype was found a few times. This rearrangement joins TRBV20-1 to TRBJ2-1, with TRBD1 matching over 8 bases. The germline CDR1 and CDR2 sequences are DFQATT and SNEGSKA (reference sequence). The CDR3 has 13 residues. Trimming at V came to 6 bases and at J to 6 bases, leaving 7 bases not matched to a gene. The CDR3 is CSAWGQAGNEQFF. Written as DNA, the CDR3 is TGCAGTGCATGGGGACAGGCAGGCAATGAGCAGTTCTTC.

The chain uses TRBV2 and TRBJ2-1, with TRBD2 matching over 11 bases. Trimming removed 9 bases from V and 7 bases from J; junction bases left unmatched: 14. Germline lookup yields CDR1 SNHLY and CDR2 FYNNEI. The CDR3 is 16 amino acids. CDR3: CASGMGLAGGRNEQFF. The CDR3, as DNA: TGTGCCAGTGGCATGGGGCTAGCGGGAGGCCGTAATGAGCAGTTCTTC.

This clonotype occurred a few times. CDR3: CASSQDPPGTSAPKNIQYF. CDR3 in DNA: TGTGCCAGCAGCCAAGATCCCCCCGGGACTAGCGCTCCCAAAAACATTCAGTACTTC. This chain joins TRBV4-2 and TRBJ2-4; 10 bases are shared with TRBD2. Per germline, CDR1 LGHNA and CDR2 YNFKEQ. Trimming removed 0 bases from V and 2 bases from J; junction bases left unmatched: 10. The CDR3 consists of 19 residues.

This clonotype has only a few counts. The CDR3 nucleotides are TGCGCTTCGGGACAGCGAGTCAGGGAGACCCAGTACTTC. Its translation: CASGQRVRETQYF. The chain has TRBV4-3 and TRBJ2-5; 7 nucleotides agree with TRBD1. Per the germline V gene, CDR1 is LGHNA and CDR2 is YSLEER. This CDR3 has 13 amino acids.

The chain employs TRBV4-1 and TRBJ1-2, with 11 positions matching TRBD1. The ends lost 7 bases at V and 8 bases at J; junction bases unmatched: 12. CDR1 and CDR2 from the germline V gene are MGHRA and YSYEKL. This CDR3 comprises 15 residues. CDR3 coding DNA: TGCGCCAGCACTCTCCCGGGACAGGGGGACGGGGGCTACACCTTC. Amino acid sequence: CASTLPGQGDGGYTF.

This clonotype was seen at least ten times. This chain joins TRBV12-3 or TRBV12-4 and TRBJ1-2, with D hard to call. The CDR3 is 14 amino acids. Trimming shortened V by 1 base and J by 0 bases, and 6 bases separated the two germline ends. The CDR3 region is CASSLEAANYGYTF. CDR3 nucleotide sequence: TGTGCCAGCAGTTTAGAGGCAGCTAACTATGGCTACACCTTC.

The J gene is TRBJ1-4, the V gene TRBV5-1; D gene ambiguous. Germline CDR1 reads SGHRS; CDR2 reads YFSETQ. The CDR3 loop spans 13 amino acids. The V gene lost 2 bases and the J gene lost 4 bases, with 6 bases spanning the gap. The CDR3 DNA sequence: TGCGCCAGCAGCTTACCCAGTAATGAAAAACTGTTTTTT. Its translation: CASSLPSNEKLFF.

This chain connects TRBV5-1 to TRBJ2-3; 9 nucleotides agree with TRBD2. Germline V gene lookup returns CDR1 SGHRS and CDR2 YFSETQ. Trimming cost V 2 bases and J 1 base; bases outside gene matches: 5. The CDR3 length is 16 residues. CDR3 coding DNA: TGCGCCAGCAGCTTTTTCCCTAGCGGGGGCACAGATACGCAGTATTTT. Protein: CASSFFPSGGTDTQYF.

The rearrangement joins TRBV6-5 to TRBJ2-7, with TRBD1 matching 7 bases. Per the germline V gene, CDR1 is MNHEY and CDR2 is SVGAGI. The CDR3 length is 18 residues. Trimming at V came to 5 bases and at J to 2 bases, leaving 18 bases not matched to a gene. CDR3 residues: CASSNQNRGQRIPYEQYF. The CDR3 nucleotides read TGTGCCAGCAGTAACCAGAACCGGGGACAGCGAATCCCCTACGAGCAGTACTTC.

Turning to this clonotype: This sequence may be a read error, since a much larger clone differs from it by one base. The V call is TRBV6-6, the J call TRBJ2-6; weak D call: TRBD1 (5 bases). There are 15 residues in the CDR3. CDR1 MNHNY and CDR2 SVGAGI come from the germline V gene (reference sequence). The CDR3 DNA reads TGTGCCAGCAGTTACCAGTTCTCTGGGGCCGACGTCCTGACTTTC. Its protein is CASSYQFSGADVLTF.

The chain has TRBV21-1 and TRBJ1-1. TRBV21-1 is a pseudogene segment. This CDR3 is 16 amino acids long. This CDR3 reads CASQQILRSLNTEAFF. CDR3 nucleotide sequence: TGTGCCAGCCAGCAAATATTACGATCATTGAACACTGAAGCTTTCTTT.

The chain uses TRBV11-2 and TRBJ2-3; 11 bases are shared with TRBD2. The germline gives CDR1 SGHAT, CDR2 FQNNGV. The CDR3 consists of 18 residues. V dropped 2 bases and J dropped 5; count of bases not matched to a gene: 12. The CDR3 is CASSLILLAGGSEDTQYF. CDR3 bases: TGTGCCAGCAGCTTAATCCTTCTAGCGGGGGGCTCCGAAGATACGCAGTATTTT.

This clonotype turned up a few times. J is TRBJ2-1 and V is TRBV7-2; the match to TRBD1 covers 8 bases. The CDR3 runs to 15 residues. From germline, CDR1 is SGHTA and CDR2 FQGNSA. Losses at the gene ends were 4 bases for V and 6 bases for J; bases not matched to a gene: 8. This chain's CDR3 is CASSSDRGGFNEQFF. The CDR3 DNA is TGTGCCAGCAGCTCTGACAGGGGCGGCTTCAATGAGCAGTTCTTC.

The chain recombines TRBV25-1 with TRBJ1-5, with D possibly being TRBD1 (5 bases). V was shortened by 10 bases and J by 5 bases, with 18 bases between the two germline ends. Germline-derived CDR1 and CDR2 are MGHDK and SYGVNS. CDR3 length equals 14 residues. The CDR3 DNA reads TGTGCCACGTCAGGACAAGGTCTCGATCAGCCCCAGCATTTT. This codes for CATSGQGLDQPQHF.